This entry is about one T cell receptor (beta chain). Its antigen is as yet unknown. Ipilimumab CTLA-4 blockade and focal radiation were given to patients with chemo-refractory metastatic non-small-cell lung cancer. These data are taken from a study of radiotherapy plus CTLA-4 blockade in lung cancer. This table comes from immunoSEQ multiplex PCR, and its TCRdb copy is limited to in-frame clones, with some not included. The profile shows some 70,000 clones, about four fifths of them singletons. The CDR3 runs 13 residues. V was cut by 6 bases and J by 6 bases, with 15 bases left in between. Germline CDR1 and CDR2: KGHSH and LQKENI. Whole-study results and caveats: Clones of tumor-derived TCRs expanded in blood after radiotherapy plus ipilimumab.

The source material was peripheral blood, sampled from a patient treated with radiotherapy plus ipilimumab. The chain recombines TRBV18 with TRBJ2-7; D may be TRBD1 (6 bases). The receptor comes from a human donor with non-small cell lung cancer who had a partial response to radiotherapy plus ipilimumab. The CDR3 reads CASSSTGYSEQYF. In DNA, the CDR3 is TGTGCCAGCTCGTCAACAGGGTATAGCGAGCAGTACTTC.